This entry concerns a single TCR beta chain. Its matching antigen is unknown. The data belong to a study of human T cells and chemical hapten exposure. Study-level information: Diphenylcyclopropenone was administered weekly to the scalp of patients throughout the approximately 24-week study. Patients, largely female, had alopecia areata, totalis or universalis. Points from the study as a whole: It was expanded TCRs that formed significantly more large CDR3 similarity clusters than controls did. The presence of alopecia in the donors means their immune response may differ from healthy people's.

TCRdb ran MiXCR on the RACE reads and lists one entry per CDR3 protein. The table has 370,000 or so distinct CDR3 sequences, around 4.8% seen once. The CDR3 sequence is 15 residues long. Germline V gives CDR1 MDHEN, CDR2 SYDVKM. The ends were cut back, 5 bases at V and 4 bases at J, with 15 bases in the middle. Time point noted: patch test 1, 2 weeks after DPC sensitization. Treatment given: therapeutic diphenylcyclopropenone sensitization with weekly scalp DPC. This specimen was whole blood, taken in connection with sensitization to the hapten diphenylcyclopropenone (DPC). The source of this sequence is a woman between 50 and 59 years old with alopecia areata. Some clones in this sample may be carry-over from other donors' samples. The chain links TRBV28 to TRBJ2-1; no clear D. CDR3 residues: CASSGAFFSYNEQFF. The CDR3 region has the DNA TGTGCCAGCAGTGGAGCTTTCTTCTCGTACAATGAGCAGTTCTTC.